This TCR beta chain was captured by sequencing in a study of early T cells in non-severe SARS-CoV-2 infection. A single record per CDR3 protein comes from TCRdb applying MiXCR to the 5' RACE reads. The data hold more than 75,000 distinct CDR3 sequences, with approximately 14% observed a single time. This clonotype was picked up a small number of times. CDR1 DFQATT and CDR2 SNEGSKA come from the germline V gene (reference sequence). The CDR3 sequence is 12 residues long. V lost 5 bases to trimming and J lost 2 bases; unmatched junction nucleotides: 3. The sequencing sample was made of whole blood. This TCR came from an adult who was a healthcare worker with PCR-confirmed SARS-CoV-2 infection or an uninfected control (not recorded which). The V call is TRBV20-1, the J call TRBJ2-7, with 7 nucleotides matching TRBD1. The CDR3: CSALGQTYEQYF. CDR3 bases: TGCAGTGCTTTGGGACAGACCTACGAGCAGTACTTC.